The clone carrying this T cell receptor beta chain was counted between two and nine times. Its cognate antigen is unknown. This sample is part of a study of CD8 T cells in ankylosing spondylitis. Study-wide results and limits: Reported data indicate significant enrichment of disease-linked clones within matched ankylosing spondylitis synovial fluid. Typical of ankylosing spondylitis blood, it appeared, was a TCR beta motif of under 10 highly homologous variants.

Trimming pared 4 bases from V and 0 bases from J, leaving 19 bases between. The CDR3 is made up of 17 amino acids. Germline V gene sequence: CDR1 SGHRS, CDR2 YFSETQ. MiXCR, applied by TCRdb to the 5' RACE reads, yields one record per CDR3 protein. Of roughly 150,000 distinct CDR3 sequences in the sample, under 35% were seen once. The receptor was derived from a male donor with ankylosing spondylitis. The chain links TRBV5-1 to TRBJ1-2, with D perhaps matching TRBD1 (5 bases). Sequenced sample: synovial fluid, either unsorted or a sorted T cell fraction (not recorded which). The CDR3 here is CASSPWPTAQTNYGYTF. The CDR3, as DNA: TGCGCCAGCAGCCCCTGGCCGACAGCCCAAACTAACTATGGCTACACCTTC.